This is a list of T cell receptor beta chains from one sample in a study of blood T cell repertoires in COVID-19. The table came from immunoSEQ multiplex PCR; TCRdb's copy has only in-frame clones and leaves some out. The table records 25,000 to 35,000 clones, 80% to 90% of them present only once. The sequencing sample was made of peripheral blood. The receptors were gathered from a human donor in a cohort sampled during active COVID-19. The CDR3 runs from the conserved cysteine through the conserved F or W. The order of the fields is D gene, V gene, clone size, J gene, CDR3 protein, CDR3 DNA. A D gene is named only where the DNA matches it firmly. Clone size is given for some rows only: seen once, a few or many times, or a class if the clone is expanded.

TRBD1	TRBV3-1/TRBV3-2	.	TRBJ1-1	CASSQFNRGEAFF	TGTGCCAGCAGCCAGTTTAACAGGGGCGAAGCTTTCTTT
TRBD1	TRBV19	.	TRBJ1-1	CASTQRTGVSEAFF	TGTGCCAGTACCCAAAGGACAGGGGTGTCTGAAGCTTTCTTT
TRBD2	TRBV19	.	TRBJ2-3	CASSSAGTSSYFSTDTQYF	TGTGCCAGTAGTTCGGCCGGGACTAGCTCATACTTTAGCACAGATACGCAGTATTTT
TRBD1	TRBV9	.	TRBJ2-2	CASSAKRDSINTGELFF	TGTGCCAGCAGCGCGAAACGGGACAGTATCAACACCGGGGAGCTGTTTTTT
.	TRBV7-2	.	TRBJ1-1	CASSLEGGGTEAFF	TGTGCCAGCAGCTTAGAAGGGGGGGGCACTGAAGCTTTCTTT
TRBD2	TRBV27	.	TRBJ2-7	CASSTSGGALEQYF	TGTGCCAGCTCAACTAGCGGGGGGGCCCTCGAGCAGTACTTC
TRBD2	TRBV7-9	few	TRBJ2-7	CASSTGGVNYEQYF	TGTGCCAGCAGCACGGGGGGGGTCAACTACGAGCAGTACTTC
.	TRBV21-1	few	TRBJ1-5	CASSRFGRGQPQHF	TGTGCCAGCAGCAGGTTTGGCAGGGGACAGCCCCAGCATTTT
.	TRBV5-1	.	TRBJ1-1	CASSGGQNTEAFF	TGCGCCAGCAGCGGGGGACAGAACACTGAAGCTTTCTTT
.	TRBV9	.	TRBJ2-7	CASSVGASEDYEQYF	TGTGCCAGCAGCGTAGGTGCTAGCGAGGATTACGAGCAGTACTTC
.	TRBV5-1	.	TRBJ1-5	CASSLVVRYSNQPQHF	TGCGCCAGCAGCTTGGTGGTCCGGTATAGCAATCAGCCCCAGCATTTT
TRBD1	TRBV19	.	TRBJ1-2	CASSPRTGYYGYTF	TGTGCCAGTAGTCCCCGGACAGGGTATTATGGCTACACCTTC
TRBD1	TRBV9	.	TRBJ2-5	CASSRGAGTGQETQYF	TGTGCCAGCAGCCGCGGGGCGGGGACAGGCCAAGAGACCCAGTACTTC
TRBD2	TRBV7-9	.	TRBJ2-3	CASSLTSGVLGTDTQYF	TGTGCCAGCAGCTTAACTAGCGGGGTCTTGGGCACAGATACGCAGTATTTT
TRBD1	TRBV2	.	TRBJ1-2	CASRWTGNYGYTF	TGTGCCAGCCGCTGGACAGGGAACTATGGCTACACCTTC
TRBD2	TRBV15	.	TRBJ2-5	CATSREGGLAGSQETQYF	TGTGCCACCAGCAGAGAAGGAGGACTAGCGGGGTCACAGGAGACCCAGTACTTC
TRBD2	TRBV5-4	.	TRBJ2-7	CASRNGGSSSYEQYF	TGTGCCAGCAGGAACGGGGGGTCCAGCTCCTACGAGCAGTACTTC
.	TRBV9	.	TRBJ1-1	CASSSPGNTEAFF	TGTGCCAGCAGCAGCCCAGGGAACACTGAAGCTTTCTTT
TRBD1	TRBV10-2	once	TRBJ1-4	CASTTGWGEKLFF	TGCGCCAGCACGACAGGGTGGGGGGAAAAACTGTTTTTT
.	TRBV5-4	.	TRBJ2-5	CASSSRRTVQETQYF	TGTGCCAGCAGCTCAAGAAGGACAGTTCAAGAGACCCAGTACTTC
.	TRBV7-9	.	TRBJ1-3	CASSPSQGNTIYF	TGTGCCAGCAGTCCCTCACAGGGAAACACCATATATTTT
.	TRBV24-1	.	TRBJ2-5	CATSDPSGGETQYF	TGTGCCACCAGTGATCCGAGTGGGGGCGAGACCCAGTACTTC
.	TRBV19	.	TRBJ1-1	CASMAGPNTEAFF	TGTGCCAGTATGGCAGGGCCAAACACTGAAGCTTTCTTT
.	TRBV5-1	.	TRBJ2-7	CASKDPNRVYEQYF	TGCGCCAGCAAGGATCCGAACAGAGTCTACGAGCAGTACTTC
TRBD1	TRBV18	.	TRBJ1-2	CASSPGTGNYGYTF	TGTGCCAGCTCACCCGGGACAGGAAACTATGGCTACACCTTC
TRBD1	TRBV19	.	TRBJ1-6	CASSLGQEVDSPLHF	TGTGCCAGTAGTTTGGGACAGGAGGTGGATTCACCCCTCCACTTT
.	TRBV30	.	TRBJ1-4	CAWSFDQGGKLFF	TGTGCCTGGAGTTTTGACCAGGGAGGGAAACTGTTTTTT
TRBD1	TRBV7-2	.	TRBJ2-3	CASSFRDRSTDTQYF	TGTGCCAGCAGCTTCCGGGACAGGTCCACAGATACGCAGTATTTT
TRBD1	TRBV23-1	.	TRBJ2-7	CASSQFGTGGYEQYF	TGCGCCAGCAGTCAATTCGGGACAGGGGGCTACGAGCAGTACTTC